This T cell receptor (beta chain) appears in the sequencing data of a study of blood T cell repertoires in COVID-19. About the research overall: The cDNA or gDNA used as material had been derived from T cells, B-cell-depleted T cells, or PBMCs.

How the authors handled the data: Estimation of nucleated cell counts relied on the amplification of reference gene primers. Method: immunoSEQ multiplex PCR; TCRdb's copy keeps in-frame clones and lacks some. V and J calls and clone size are given by that table; D and trimming were obtained from the DNA. The data show roughly 51,000 clones, around nine tenths seen once. Trimming left V 2 bases short and J 0 bases short, with 11 bases between. CDR3 length: 15 amino acids. CDR1 SEHNR and CDR2 FQNEAQ come from the germline V gene (reference sequence). The chain joins TRBV7-9 to TRBJ2-7; D possibly corresponds to TRBD2 (6 bases). The sequenced sample was peripheral blood. This sequence was found in a man aged 50 to 60 with active COVID-19. The chain's CDR3 is CASSLSGLDSYEQYF. Here the CDR3 DNA reads TGTGCCAGCAGCTTATCGGGACTGGACTCCTACGAGCAGTACTTC.